The text below deals with one TCR beta chain. What it binds is not known. The data were obtained in a study of shared clonotypes between healthy human individuals. Study-wide findings and caveats: Collection of samples was limited to blood; tissue repertoires likely differ. Memory subsets generally showed smaller estimated richness than naive subsets did.

Genomic DNA of each subset was evenly split across several immunoSEQ plates. Methods used by the authors: There were no quality scores in the junction-only immunoSEQ sequences, so filtering differed. Clones were sequenced by immunoSEQ multiplex PCR, and TCRdb holds only the in-frame ones, with some missing. The V and J calls and the clone size are those of that table, but D and trimming were determined from the DNA. The profile shows approximately 1,500,000 clones, 95% to 99% of them singletons. V lost 11 bases, J lost 0 bases, and 4 bases stayed unmatched. From germline, CDR1 is LNHDA and CDR2 SQIVND (reference sequence). CDR3 length equals 13 residues.

The chain is built from TRBV19 and TRBJ2-3, with 8 positions matching TRBD2. This TCR was recovered from a man aged 30 to 45 in good health. Sequencing used naive CD4+ T cells sorted from blood. Noted subset: CD45RA+ positively selected. The CDR3 DNA sequence: TGTGCCTCGGGGGGGTCTAGCACAGATACGCAGTATTTT. Its translation is CASGGSSTDTQYF.